Listed below are T cell receptor beta chains from one sample, sequenced in a study of cytomegalovirus exposure and HLA in healthy donors. This table comes from immunoSEQ multiplex PCR, and its TCRdb copy is limited to in-frame clones, with some not included. This sample carries some 180,000 clones, roughly 86% of them seen once, and the ten largest clones take 7.2%. What was sequenced was PBMCs. These receptor sequences come from a man aged 25 to 40 in good health and CMV-seropositive. CDR3s leave out the opening cysteine and the closing phenylalanine or tryptophan.

TRBV28 | ASSFFGQGIRSGNTIY
TRBV14 | ASSQDFQGSYGYT
TRBV5-6 | ASSSPRDRGLGTEAF
TRBV9 | ASSPPRGFYEQF
TRBV7-2 | ASSLSVSRDQPQH
TRBV5-8 | ASSLDGDYGYT
TRBV6-5 | ASSYRASNTGELF
TRBV25-1 | ASSDSDRGYEQY
TRBV7-8 | ASSLAGASTDTQY
TRBV7-9 | ASSSGRRYEQY
TRBV5-1 | ASSSRSMEETQY
TRBV9 | ASSDSGGPGETQY
TRBV18 | ASSPRQGGSDTQY
TRBV9 | ASSPRVREDNEQF
TRBV7-2 | ASSFTGSVYGYT
TRBV6-1 | ASSDSGGLNEQF
TRBV7-9 | ASSQTGYGYT
TRBV29-1 | SVLGSSTDTQY
TRBV9 | ASSSGGYTQY
TRBV9 | ASSVANGAGSEQY
TRBV7-8 | ASSLALKGRLGNTIY
TRBV4-1 | ASSRTIRDKISTNEKLF
TRBV7-3 | ASSLNAGGRSEAF
TRBV7-7 | ASSLASGSGDNEQF
TRBV9 | ASSPASRRERYEQY
TRBV6-5 | ASSRRGVSTDTQY
TRBV28 | ASSPPREYGGELF
TRBV19 | ATQTGSQPQH
TRBV28 | ASTGLSGSGYT
TRBV15 | ATSTSESGANVLT
TRBV5-1 | ASSLGTGEEKLF
TRBV4-1 | ASSQDMWLAGGPEGLDEQF
TRBV9 | ASSVHEGNTIY
TRBV27 | ASSRSYSSGTQNTEAF
TRBV28 | ASKPGTASSYEQY
TRBV7-9 | ATATWGSTDTQY
TRBV7-9 | ASSEGHGGETQY
TRBV19 | ASSMGWTGGHNEQF
TRBV4-3 | ASSQGSQGGLYEAF
TRBV27 | ASSPTSVTDTQY
TRBV5-1 | ASSVAGTDTQY
TRBV4-3 | ASSQDRANPSYEQY
TRBV15 | ATSRRSGRASNEQF
TRBV5-1 | ASSLRPGTGAMNTEAF
TRBV7-2 | ASSTRDKPAF
TRBV5-1 | ASSTLGGNTEAF